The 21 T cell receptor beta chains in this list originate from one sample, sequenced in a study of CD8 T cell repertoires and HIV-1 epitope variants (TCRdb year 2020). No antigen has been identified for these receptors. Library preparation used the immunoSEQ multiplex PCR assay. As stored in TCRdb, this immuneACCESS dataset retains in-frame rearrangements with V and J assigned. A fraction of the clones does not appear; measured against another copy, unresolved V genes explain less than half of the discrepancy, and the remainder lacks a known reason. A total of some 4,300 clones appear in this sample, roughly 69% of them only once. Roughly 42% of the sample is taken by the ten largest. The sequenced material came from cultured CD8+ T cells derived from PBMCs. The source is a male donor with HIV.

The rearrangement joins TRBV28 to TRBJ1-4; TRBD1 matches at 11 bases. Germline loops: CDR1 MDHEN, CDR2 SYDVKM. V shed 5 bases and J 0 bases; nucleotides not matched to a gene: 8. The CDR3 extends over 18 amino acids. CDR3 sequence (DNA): TGTGCCAGCAGTGATGGGACAGGGGGAGGGACAACTAATGAAAAACTGTTTTTT. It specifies CASSDGTGGGTTNEKLFF. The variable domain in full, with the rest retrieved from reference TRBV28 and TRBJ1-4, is DVKVTQSSRYLVKRTGEKVFLECVQDMDHENMFWYRQDPGLGLRLIYFSYDVKMKEKGDIPEGYSVSREKKERFSLILESASTNQTSMYLCASSDGTGGGTTNEKLFFGSGTQLSVL.

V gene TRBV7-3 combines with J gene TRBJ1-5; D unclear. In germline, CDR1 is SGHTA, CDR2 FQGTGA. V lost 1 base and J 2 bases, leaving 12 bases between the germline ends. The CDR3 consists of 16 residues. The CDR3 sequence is CASSLNGGLRNQPQHF. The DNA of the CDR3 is TGTGCCAGCAGCTTAAATGGAGGGTTGCGCAATCAGCCCCAGCATTTT.

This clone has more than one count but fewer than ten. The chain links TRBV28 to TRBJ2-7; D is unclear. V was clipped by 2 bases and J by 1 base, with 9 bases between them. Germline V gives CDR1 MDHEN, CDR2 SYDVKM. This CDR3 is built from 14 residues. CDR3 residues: CASSLTTPSYEQYF. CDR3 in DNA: TGTGCCAGCAGTTTAACGACCCCTTCCTACGAGCAGTACTTC.

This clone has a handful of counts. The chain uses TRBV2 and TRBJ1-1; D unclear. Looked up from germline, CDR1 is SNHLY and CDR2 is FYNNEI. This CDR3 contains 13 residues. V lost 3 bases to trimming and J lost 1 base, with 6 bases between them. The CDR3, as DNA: TGTGCCAGCAGTGACTGGGGGAACACTGAAGCTTTCTTT. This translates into CASSDWGNTEAFF.

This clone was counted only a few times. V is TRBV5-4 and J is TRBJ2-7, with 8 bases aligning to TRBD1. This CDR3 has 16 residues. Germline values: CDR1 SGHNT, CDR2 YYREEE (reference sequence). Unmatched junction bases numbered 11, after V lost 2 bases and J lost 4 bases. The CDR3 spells CASSLPGQAFMYEQYF. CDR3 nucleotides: TGTGCCAGCAGCTTACCGGGACAGGCTTTTATGTACGAGCAGTACTTC.

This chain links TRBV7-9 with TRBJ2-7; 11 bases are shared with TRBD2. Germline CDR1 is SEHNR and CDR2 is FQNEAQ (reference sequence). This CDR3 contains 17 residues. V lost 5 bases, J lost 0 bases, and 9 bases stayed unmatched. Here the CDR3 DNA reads TGTGCCAGCAGCCCGGAGGGACTAGCGGTTAGCTCCTACGAGCAGTACTTC. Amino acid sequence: CASSPEGLAVSSYEQYF.

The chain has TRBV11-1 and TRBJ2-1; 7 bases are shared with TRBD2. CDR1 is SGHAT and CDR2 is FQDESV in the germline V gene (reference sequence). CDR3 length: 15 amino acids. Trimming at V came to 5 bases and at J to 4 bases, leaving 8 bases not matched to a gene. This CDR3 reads CASSPSGGNYNEQFF. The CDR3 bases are TGTGCCAGCAGCCCCTCCGGGGGGAATTACAATGAGCAGTTCTTC.

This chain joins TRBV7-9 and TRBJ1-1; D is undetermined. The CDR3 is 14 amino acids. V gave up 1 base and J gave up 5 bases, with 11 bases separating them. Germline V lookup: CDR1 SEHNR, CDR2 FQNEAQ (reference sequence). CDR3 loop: CASSLDSGGTEAFF. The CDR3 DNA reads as TGTGCCAGCAGCTTAGATTCTGGAGGAACTGAAGCTTTCTTT.

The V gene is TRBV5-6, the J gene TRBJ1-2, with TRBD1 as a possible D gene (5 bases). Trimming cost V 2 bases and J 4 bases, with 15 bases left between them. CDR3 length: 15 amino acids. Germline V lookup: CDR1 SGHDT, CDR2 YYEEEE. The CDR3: CASSFLTTDLYGYTF. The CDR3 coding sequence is TGTGCCAGCAGCTTTCTGACGACAGACCTCTATGGCTACACCTTC.

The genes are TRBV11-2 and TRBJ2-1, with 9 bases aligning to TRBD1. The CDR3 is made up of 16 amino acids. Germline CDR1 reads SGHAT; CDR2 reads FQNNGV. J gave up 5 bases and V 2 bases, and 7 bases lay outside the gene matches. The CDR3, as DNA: TGTGCCAGCAGCTTACTACGACAGGGGGTTAACAATGAGCAGTTCTTC. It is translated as CASSLLRQGVNNEQFF.

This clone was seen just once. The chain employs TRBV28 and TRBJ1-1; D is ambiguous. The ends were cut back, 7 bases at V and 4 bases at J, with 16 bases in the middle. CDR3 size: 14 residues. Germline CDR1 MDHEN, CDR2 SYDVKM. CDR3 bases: TGTGCCAGCACCGTGCCGAGGTCGGGCACTGAAGCTTTCTTT. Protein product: CASTVPRSGTEAFF. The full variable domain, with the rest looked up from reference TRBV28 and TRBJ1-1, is DVKVTQSSRYLVKRTGEKVFLECVQDMDHENMFWYRQDPGLGLRLIYFSYDVKMKEKGDIPEGYSVSREKKERFSLILESASTNQTSMYLCASTVPRSGTEAFFGQGTRLTVV.

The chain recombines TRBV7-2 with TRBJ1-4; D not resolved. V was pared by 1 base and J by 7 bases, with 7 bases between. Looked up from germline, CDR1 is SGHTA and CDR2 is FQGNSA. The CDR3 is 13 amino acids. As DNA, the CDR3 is TGTGCCAGCAGCTTAGGGGTTGGTGAAAAACTGTTTTTT. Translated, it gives CASSLGVGEKLFF.

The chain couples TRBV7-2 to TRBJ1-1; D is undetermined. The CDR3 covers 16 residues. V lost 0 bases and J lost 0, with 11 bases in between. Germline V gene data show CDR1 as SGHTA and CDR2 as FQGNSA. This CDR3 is CASSLASFALNTEAFF. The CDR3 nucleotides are TGTGCCAGCAGCTTAGCAAGTTTTGCGTTGAACACTGAAGCTTTCTTT.

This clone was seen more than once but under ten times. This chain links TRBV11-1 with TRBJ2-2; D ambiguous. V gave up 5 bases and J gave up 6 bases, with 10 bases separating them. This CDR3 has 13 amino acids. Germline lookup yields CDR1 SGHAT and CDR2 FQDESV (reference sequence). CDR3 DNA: TGTGCCAGCAGCCATTCGGCCGCCGGGGAGCTGTTTTTT. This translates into CASSHSAAGELFF.

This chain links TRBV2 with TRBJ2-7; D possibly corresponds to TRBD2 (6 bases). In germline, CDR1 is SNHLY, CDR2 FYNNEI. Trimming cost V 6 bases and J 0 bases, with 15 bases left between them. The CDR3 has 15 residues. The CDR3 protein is CASRYRDSHSYEQYF. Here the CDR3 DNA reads TGTGCCAGCAGGTACCGGGACTCTCACTCCTACGAGCAGTACTTC.

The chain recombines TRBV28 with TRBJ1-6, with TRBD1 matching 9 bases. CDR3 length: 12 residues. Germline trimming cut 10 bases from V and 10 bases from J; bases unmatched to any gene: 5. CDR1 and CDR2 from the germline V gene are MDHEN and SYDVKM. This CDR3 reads CATDRGGSPLHF. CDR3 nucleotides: TGTGCCACCGACAGGGGGGGATCACCCCTCCACTTT.

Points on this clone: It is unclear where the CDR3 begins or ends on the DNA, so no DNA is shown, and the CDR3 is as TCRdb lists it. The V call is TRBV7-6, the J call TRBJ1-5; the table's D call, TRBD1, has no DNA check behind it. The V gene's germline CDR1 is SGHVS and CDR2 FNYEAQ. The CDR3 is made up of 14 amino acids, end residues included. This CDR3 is CASSFGLGNQPRHF.

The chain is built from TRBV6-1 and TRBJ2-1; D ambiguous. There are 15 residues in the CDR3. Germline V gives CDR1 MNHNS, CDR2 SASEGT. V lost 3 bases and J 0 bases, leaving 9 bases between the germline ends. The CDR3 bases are TGTGCCAGCAGTGACAGTTCAAGCTCCTACAATGAGCAGTTCTTC. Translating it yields CASSDSSSSYNEQFF.

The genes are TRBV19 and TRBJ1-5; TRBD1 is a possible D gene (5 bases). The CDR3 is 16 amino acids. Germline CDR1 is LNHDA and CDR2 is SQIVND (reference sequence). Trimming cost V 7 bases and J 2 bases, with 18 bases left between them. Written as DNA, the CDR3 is TGTGCCAGTACCCCCGATGGGGCTGTGGGCAATCAGCCCCAGCATTTT. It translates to CASTPDGAVGNQPQHF. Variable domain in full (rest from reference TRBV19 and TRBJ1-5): DGGITQSPKYLFRKEGQNVTLSCEQNLNHDAMYWYRQDPGQGLRLIYYSQIVNDFQKGDIAEGYSVSREKKESFPLTVTSAQKNPTAFYLCASTPDGAVGNQPQHFGDGTRLSIL.

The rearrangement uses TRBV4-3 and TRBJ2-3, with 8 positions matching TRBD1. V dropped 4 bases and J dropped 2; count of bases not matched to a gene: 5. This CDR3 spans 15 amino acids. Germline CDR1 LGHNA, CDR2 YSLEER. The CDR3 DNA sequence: TGCGCCAGCAGCCTCCGGACAGGGATCACAGATACGCAGTATTTT. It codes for CASSLRTGITDTQYF.

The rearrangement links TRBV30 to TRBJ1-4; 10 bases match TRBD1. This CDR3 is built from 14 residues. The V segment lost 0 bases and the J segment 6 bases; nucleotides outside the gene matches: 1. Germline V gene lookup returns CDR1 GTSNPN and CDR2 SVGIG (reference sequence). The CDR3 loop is CAWSVGTGDEKLFF. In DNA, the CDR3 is TGTGCCTGGAGTGTAGGGACAGGGGATGAAAAACTGTTTTTT. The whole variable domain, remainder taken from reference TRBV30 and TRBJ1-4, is SQTIHQWPATLVQPVGSPLSLECTVEGTSNPNLYWYRQAAGRGLQLLFYSVGIGQISSEVPQNLSASRPQDRQFILSSKKLLLSDSGFYLCAWSVGTGDEKLFFGSGTQLSVL.